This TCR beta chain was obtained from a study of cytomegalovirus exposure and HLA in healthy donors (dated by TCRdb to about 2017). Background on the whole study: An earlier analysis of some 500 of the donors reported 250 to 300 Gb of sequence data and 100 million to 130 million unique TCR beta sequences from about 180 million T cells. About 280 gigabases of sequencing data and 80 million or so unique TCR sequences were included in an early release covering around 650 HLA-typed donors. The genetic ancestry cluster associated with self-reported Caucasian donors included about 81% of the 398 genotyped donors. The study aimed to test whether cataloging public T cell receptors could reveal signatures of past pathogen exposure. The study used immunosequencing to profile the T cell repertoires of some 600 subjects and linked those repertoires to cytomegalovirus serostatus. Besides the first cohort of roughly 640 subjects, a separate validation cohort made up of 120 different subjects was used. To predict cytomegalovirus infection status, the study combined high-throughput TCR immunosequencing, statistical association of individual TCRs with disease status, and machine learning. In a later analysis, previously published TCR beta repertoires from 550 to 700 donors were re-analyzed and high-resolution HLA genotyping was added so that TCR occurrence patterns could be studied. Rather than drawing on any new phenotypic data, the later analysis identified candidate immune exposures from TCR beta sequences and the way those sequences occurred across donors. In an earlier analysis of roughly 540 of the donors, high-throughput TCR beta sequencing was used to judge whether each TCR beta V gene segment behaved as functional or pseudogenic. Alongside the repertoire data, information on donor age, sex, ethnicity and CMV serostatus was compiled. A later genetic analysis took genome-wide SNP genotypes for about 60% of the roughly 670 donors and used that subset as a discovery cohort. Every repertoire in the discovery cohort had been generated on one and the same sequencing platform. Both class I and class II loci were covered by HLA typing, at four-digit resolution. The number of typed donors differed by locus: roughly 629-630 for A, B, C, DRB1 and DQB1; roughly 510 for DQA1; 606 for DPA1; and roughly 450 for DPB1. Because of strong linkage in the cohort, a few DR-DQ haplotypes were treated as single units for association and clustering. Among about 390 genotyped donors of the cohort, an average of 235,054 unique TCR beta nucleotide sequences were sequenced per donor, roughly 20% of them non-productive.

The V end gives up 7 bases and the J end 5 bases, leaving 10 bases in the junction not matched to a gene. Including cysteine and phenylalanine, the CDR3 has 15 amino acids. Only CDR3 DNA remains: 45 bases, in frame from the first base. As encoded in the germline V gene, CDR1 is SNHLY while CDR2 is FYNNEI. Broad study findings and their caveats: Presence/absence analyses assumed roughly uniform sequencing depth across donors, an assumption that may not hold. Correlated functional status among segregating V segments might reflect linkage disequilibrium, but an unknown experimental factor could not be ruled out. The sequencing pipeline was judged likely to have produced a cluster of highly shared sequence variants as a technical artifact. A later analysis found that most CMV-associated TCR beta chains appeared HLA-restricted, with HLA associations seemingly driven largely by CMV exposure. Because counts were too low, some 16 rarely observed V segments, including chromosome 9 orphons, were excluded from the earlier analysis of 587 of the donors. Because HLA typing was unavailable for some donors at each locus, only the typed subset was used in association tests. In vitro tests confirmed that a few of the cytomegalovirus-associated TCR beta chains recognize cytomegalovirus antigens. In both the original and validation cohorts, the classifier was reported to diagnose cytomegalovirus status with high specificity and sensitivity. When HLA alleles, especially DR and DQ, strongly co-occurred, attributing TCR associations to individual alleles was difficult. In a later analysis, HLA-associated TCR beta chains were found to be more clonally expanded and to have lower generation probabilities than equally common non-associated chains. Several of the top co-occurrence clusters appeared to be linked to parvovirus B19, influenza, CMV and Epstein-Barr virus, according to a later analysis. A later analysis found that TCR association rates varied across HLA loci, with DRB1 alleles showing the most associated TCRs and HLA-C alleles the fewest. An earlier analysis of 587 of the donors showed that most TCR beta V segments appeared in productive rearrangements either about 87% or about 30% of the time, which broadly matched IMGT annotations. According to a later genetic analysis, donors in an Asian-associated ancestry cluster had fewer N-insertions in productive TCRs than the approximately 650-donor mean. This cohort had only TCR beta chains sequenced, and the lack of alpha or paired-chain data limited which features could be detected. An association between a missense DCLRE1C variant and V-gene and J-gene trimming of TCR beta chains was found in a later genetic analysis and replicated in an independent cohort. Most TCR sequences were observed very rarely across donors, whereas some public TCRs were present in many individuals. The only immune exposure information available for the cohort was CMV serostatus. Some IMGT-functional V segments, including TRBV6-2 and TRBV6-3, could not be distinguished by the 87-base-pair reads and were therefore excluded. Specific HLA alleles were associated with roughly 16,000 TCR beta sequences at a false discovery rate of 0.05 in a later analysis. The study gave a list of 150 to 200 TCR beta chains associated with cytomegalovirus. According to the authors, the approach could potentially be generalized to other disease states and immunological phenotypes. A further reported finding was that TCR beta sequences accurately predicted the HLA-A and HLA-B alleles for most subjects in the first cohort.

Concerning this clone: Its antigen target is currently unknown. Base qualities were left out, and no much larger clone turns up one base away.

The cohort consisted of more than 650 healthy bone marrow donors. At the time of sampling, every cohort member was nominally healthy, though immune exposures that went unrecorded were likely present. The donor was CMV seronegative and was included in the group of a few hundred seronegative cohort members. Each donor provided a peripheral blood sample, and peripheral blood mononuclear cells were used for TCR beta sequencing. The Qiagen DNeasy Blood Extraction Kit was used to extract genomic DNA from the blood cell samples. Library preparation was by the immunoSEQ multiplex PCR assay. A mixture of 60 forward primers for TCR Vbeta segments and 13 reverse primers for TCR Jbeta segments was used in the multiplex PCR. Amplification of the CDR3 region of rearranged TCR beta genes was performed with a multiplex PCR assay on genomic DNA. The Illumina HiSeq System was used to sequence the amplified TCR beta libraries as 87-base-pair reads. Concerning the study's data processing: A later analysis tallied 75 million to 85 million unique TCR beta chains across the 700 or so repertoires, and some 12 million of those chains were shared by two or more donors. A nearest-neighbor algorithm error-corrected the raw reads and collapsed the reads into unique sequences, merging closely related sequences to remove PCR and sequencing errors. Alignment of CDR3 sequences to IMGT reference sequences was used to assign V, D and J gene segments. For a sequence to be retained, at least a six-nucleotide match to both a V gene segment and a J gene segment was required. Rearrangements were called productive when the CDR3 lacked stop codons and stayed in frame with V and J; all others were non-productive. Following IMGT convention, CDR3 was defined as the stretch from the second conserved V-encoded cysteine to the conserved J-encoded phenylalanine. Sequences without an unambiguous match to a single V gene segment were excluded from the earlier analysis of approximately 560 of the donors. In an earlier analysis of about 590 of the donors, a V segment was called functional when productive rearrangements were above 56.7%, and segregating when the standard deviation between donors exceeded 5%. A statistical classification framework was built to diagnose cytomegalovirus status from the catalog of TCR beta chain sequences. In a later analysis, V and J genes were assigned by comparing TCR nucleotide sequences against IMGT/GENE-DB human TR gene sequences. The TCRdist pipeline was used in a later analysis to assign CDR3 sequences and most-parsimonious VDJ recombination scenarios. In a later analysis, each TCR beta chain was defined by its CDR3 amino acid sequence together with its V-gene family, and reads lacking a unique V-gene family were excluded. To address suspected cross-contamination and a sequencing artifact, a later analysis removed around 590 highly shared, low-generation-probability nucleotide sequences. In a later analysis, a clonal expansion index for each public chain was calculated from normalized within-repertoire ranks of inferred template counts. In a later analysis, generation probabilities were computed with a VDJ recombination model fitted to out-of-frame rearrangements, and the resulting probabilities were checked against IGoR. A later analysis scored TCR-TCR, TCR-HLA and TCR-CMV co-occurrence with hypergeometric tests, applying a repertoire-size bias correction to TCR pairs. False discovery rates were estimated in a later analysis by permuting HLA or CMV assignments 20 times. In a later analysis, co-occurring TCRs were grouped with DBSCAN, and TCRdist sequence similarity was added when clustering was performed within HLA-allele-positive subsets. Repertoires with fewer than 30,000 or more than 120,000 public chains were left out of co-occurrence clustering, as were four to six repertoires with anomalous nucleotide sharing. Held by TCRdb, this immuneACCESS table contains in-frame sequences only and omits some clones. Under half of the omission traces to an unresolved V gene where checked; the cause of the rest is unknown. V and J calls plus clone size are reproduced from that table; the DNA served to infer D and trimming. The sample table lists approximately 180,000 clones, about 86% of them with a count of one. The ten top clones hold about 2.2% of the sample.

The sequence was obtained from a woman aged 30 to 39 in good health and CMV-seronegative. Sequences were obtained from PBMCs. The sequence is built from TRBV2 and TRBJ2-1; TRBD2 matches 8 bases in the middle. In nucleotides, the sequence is TGTGCCAGCATCCCGGTGGCGGGGGGAAACAATGAGCAGTTCTTC. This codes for CASIPVAGGNNEQFF.